These T cell receptor beta chains were read from a single sample in a study of blood T cells in healthy people across ages. TCRdb fed the 5' RACE reads into MiXCR, producing one record per CDR3 protein. The sample holds about 1,800,000 distinct CDR3 sequences, 28% seen once. The specimen sequenced was blood. These receptors were collected from a woman in her thirties in good health. Each CDR3 is given with its conserved first and last residue. The D gene is left open where the match is weak. Size is stated for part of the rows, as once, few or many counts, or as a class when the clone is expanded.

j_call	v_call	clone_size	d_call	cdr3_nt	cdr3_aa
TRBJ2-4	TRBV11-2	many	.	TGTGCCAGCAGCCGTCGATCCAGGACAGAGAACATTCAGTACTTC	CASSRRSRTENIQYF
TRBJ1-4	TRBV29-1	.	.	TGCAGCGTTGTCAAGGGGATATTAGGCGATGAAAAACTGTTTTTT	CSVVKGILGDEKLFF
TRBJ1-5	TRBV6-2/TRBV6-3	.	.	TGTGCCAGCAGCCCACAGGGATGGGCGGGTCAGCCCCAGCATTTT	CASSPQGWAGQPQHF
TRBJ1-2	TRBV7-2	many	.	TGTGCCAGCAGCCGTCGGACAGCTAACTATGGCTACACCTTC	CASSRRTANYGYTF
TRBJ2-3	TRBV6-6	few	TRBD1	TGTGCCAGCAGTTCAGGGGGCTATAGCACAGATACGCAGTATTTT	CASSSGGYSTDTQYF
TRBJ1-2	TRBV7-6	.	.	TGTGCCAGCAGCCCTGGGAGGGGGAGAGGCTACACCTTC	CASSPGRGRGYTF
TRBJ2-1	TRBV3-1	many	.	TGTGCCAGCAGCTCAACCAATGAGCAGTTCTTC	CASSSTNEQFF
TRBJ1-6	TRBV7-9	.	.	TGTGCCAGCAGCTTCCCGCTAGAGCTTTCACCCCTCCACTTT	CASSFPLELSPLHF
TRBJ1-1	TRBV12-3/TRBV12-4	.	.	TGTGCCAGCGCCCTGATGACAGGCACTGAAGCTTTCTTT	CASALMTGTEAFF
TRBJ1-1	TRBV7-9	.	.	TGTGCCAGCAGCTTATGGGAGAATGAAGCTTTCTTT	CASSLWENEAFF
TRBJ1-2	TRBV6-2/TRBV6-3	.	.	TGTGCCAGCACGACGGCAGACTATGGCTACACCTTC	CASTTADYGYTF
TRBJ2-5	TRBV7-9	few	.	TGTGCCAGCACCTCCCGCCCAGAGACCCAGTACTTC	CASTSRPETQYF
TRBJ1-2	TRBV4-1	.	.	TGCGCCAGCAGCCAAGATCCTGGCAACAATGGCTACACCTTC	CASSQDPGNNGYTF
TRBJ2-1	TRBV29-1	few	.	TGCAGCGTTGTGGCGGGATCCGACAATGAGCAGTTCTTC	CSVVAGSDNEQFF
TRBJ2-1	TRBV5-1	few	TRBD2	TGCGCCACCAGAGGGAGCGGGGGCGGTGAGCAGTTCTTC	CATRGSGGGEQFF
TRBJ1-4	TRBV27	few	TRBD1	TGTGCCAGCAGTTCCTCCGGGACAGGGGAGGAAAAACTGTTTTTT	CASSSSGTGEEKLFF
TRBJ2-5	TRBV28	.	TRBD1	TGTGCCAGCACAGGACAGGGGGAGCCTCAAGAGACCCAGTACTTC	CASTGQGEPQETQYF
TRBJ2-2	TRBV29-1	many	.	TGCAGCGTTGACCGGGGGACCGGGGAGCTGTTTTTT	CSVDRGTGELFF
TRBJ2-5	TRBV29-1	many	TRBD2	TGCAGCGCAGAAGATTCTTGGCGGGAGGGAGAGACCCAGTACTTC	CSAEDSWREGETQYF
TRBJ1-1	TRBV5-1	.	.	TGCGCCAGCAGCTTGAGGTTTGGTACAGGCGTCAACACTGAAGCTTTCTTT	CASSLRFGTGVNTEAFF
TRBJ2-7	TRBV3-1	few	TRBD1	TGTGCCAGCAGTCTGGACAGGGGGCCCTACGAGCGGTACTTC	CASSLDRGPYERYF
TRBJ2-1	TRBV19	few	TRBD2	TGTGCCAGTAGTATAGATCCTAGCGGGGCTGGGAGTGAGCAGTTCTTC	CASSIDPSGAGSEQFF
TRBJ1-1	TRBV12-5	.	.	TGTGCTAGTGGTTTGGGACAGGTAAACCCTGAAGCTTTCTTT	CASGLGQVNPEAFF
TRBJ2-1	TRBV20-1	.	TRBD1	TGCAGTGCACGGCCGGGACAGAGCTCCTACAATGAGCAGTTCTTC	CSARPGQSSYNEQFF
TRBJ2-7	TRBV10-2	many	TRBD1	TGCGCCAGCAATCGCCGGGACAGGGGCTACGAGCAGTACTTC	CASNRRDRGYEQYF
TRBJ1-1	TRBV9	.	TRBD1	TGTGCCAGCAGCGTGGCCGACAGGGTCACTGAAGCTTTCTTT	CASSVADRVTEAFF
TRBJ2-1	TRBV2	few	.	TGTGCCAGCAGTGATGAGGACATCTTCTACAATGAGCAGTTCTTC	CASSDEDIFYNEQFF
TRBJ2-5	TRBV12-5	many	TRBD1	TGTGCTAGTGGCCCGGGACAGGGGAAAGAGACCCAGTACTTC	CASGPGQGKETQYF
TRBJ2-7	TRBV12-3/TRBV12-4	few	.	TGTGCCAGCAGCCAAGGGGCCAGGGGGGTCCGCGAGCAGTACTTC	CASSQGARGVREQYF
TRBJ2-1	TRBV20-1	.	.	TGCAGTGCGGTCAGGGTCAATGAGCAGTTCTTC	CSAVRVNEQFF
TRBJ2-5	TRBV15	.	.	TGTGCCACCAGCTCCCGGCCCCAAGAGACCCAGTACTTC	CATSSRPQETQYF
TRBJ2-1	TRBV3-1	few	TRBD2	TGTGCCAGCAGCCCACTAGCGGGAGGGCCTAGCAATGAGCAGTTCTTC	CASSPLAGGPSNEQFF
TRBJ2-1	TRBV7-2	few	.	TGTGCCAGCAGCTTAGCGGGAATGACGAACAATGAGCAGTTCTTC	CASSLAGMTNNEQFF
TRBJ2-1	TRBV29-1	many	TRBD1	TGCAGCGTTGTGACAGGGTCCGGTGAGCAGTTCTTC	CSVVTGSGEQFF
TRBJ2-1	TRBV7-9	.	TRBD2	TGTGCCAGCAGCTTAATCCAGCGGGAATCAAATGAGCAGTTCTTC	CASSLIQRESNEQFF
TRBJ1-2	TRBV29-1	few	.	TGCAGCGTTGAAAAGGGGAATGGCTACACCTTC	CSVEKGNGYTF
TRBJ1-6	TRBV6-5	.	TRBD1	TGTGCCAGCACCAAGGGACAGGGTTTTATAAATTCACCCCTCCACTTT	CASTKGQGFINSPLHF
TRBJ2-7	TRBV10-3	.	.	TGTGCCGTCAGTGAGGGCGGGACAGTATCCTACGAGCAGTACTTC	CAVSEGGTVSYEQYF
TRBJ2-1	TRBV7-7	.	TRBD1	TGTGCCAGCAGCTACCAACAGGGGCGGCAAGGGACCCAGTTCTTC	CASSYQQGRQGTQFF
TRBJ2-7	TRBV7-2	.	.	TGTGCCGGTAGCTTGGGAGGTCCCCAAGACGAGCAGTACTTC	CAGSLGGPQDEQYF
TRBJ1-2	TRBV2	.	.	TGTGCCAGCAGGGTCGAGGATGGAGCCTATGGCTACACCTTC	CASRVEDGAYGYTF
TRBJ2-3	TRBV5-5	.	.	TGTGCCAGCACCCGGGAATTTAGCGCAGATACGCAGTATTTT	CASTREFSADTQYF
TRBJ2-1	TRBV4-3	few	.	TGCGCCAGCAGCCACGGGACTCGTAATGAGCAGTTCTTC	CASSHGTRNEQFF
TRBJ2-5	TRBV6-5	.	.	TGTGCCAGCAGCCAGTTGAAGACGGGGCCCACCACCCAGTACTTC	CASSQLKTGPTTQYF
TRBJ2-7	TRBV5-1	.	TRBD2	TGCGCCAGCAGCTGGACTAGCGGGATACCGTCCAATGAGCAGTACTTC	CASSWTSGIPSNEQYF
TRBJ2-2	TRBV24-1	few	TRBD1	TGTGCCACCAGTGATCCGGGACAGGGGGCGACCGGGGAGCTGTTTTTT	CATSDPGQGATGELFF
TRBJ1-6	TRBV12-3/TRBV12-4	.	TRBD1	TGTGCCAGCAAGGGACAGGGCTTTAGCTCCTATAATTCACCCCTCCACTTT	CASKGQGFSSYNSPLHF
TRBJ1-2	TRBV12-3/TRBV12-4	few	.	TGTGCCAGCAGTTTAGCGCTCTTCTATGGCTACACCTTC	CASSLALFYGYTF
TRBJ1-1	TRBV12-3/TRBV12-4	.	.	TGTGCCAGCACCTCGGACGCGAGACTGTCTGAAGCTTTCTTT	CASTSDARLSEAFF
TRBJ2-5	TRBV5-1	.	TRBD2	TGCGCCAGCAGCTCGGCTTGGACTAGCGGTGGAGAGACCCAGTACTTC	CASSSAWTSGGETQYF
TRBJ2-5	TRBV18	.	.	TGTGCCAGCTCACCAAAACCAGAGACCCAGTACTTC	CASSPKPETQYF
TRBJ2-5	TRBV4-2	few	TRBD2	TGTGCCAGCAGCCCCCTGGGGACTAGCCCTAGTGAGACCCGGTACTTC	CASSPLGTSPSETRYF
TRBJ1-2	TRBV5-6	many	.	TGTGCCAGCAGCTTGGAAGGGGAAAGGGATGGCTACACCTTC	CASSLEGERDGYTF
TRBJ1-1	TRBV29-1	few	.	TGCTGCGTTGAACGCGGGGGGACAAGTGAAGCTTTCTTT	CCVERGGTSEAFF
TRBJ2-7	TRBV4-1	few	.	TGCGCCAGCAGCCAAGATGAGGGGCCCCCGTTGGCCGAGCAGTACTTC	CASSQDEGPPLAEQYF
TRBJ2-3	TRBV28	.	.	TGTGCCAGCAGGTTGATAGGGCGGGAGCAGTATTTT	CASRLIGREQYF
TRBJ2-3	TRBV4-1	few	.	TGCGCCAGCAGCCAGAAAGACCAGGGGCGGGGTGGAACAGATACGCAGTATTTT	CASSQKDQGRGGTDTQYF
TRBJ1-2	TRBV3-1	.	TRBD1	TGTGCCAGCAGCCCCTGGACAGGGGGTGGTGGCTACACCTTC	CASSPWTGGGGYTF
TRBJ1-2	TRBV12-3/TRBV12-4	few	TRBD1	TGTGCCAGCAGCCTTGCGGCAGGGGGCGTCGGCTACACCTTC	CASSLAAGGVGYTF